This T cell receptor beta chain derives from a study of cytomegalovirus exposure and HLA in healthy donors. Amplification used 60 Vbeta primers and 13 Jbeta primers. Using immunoSEQ multiplex PCR, the repertoire was profiled, and TCRdb retains in-frame clones only, with some absent. The sample holds some 76,000 clones, 65% to 80% seen once. This clone was found once. Germline CDR1 reads MNHNS; CDR2 reads SASEGT. V trimming: 4 bases; J trimming: 15 bases; junction bases outside the gene matches: 2. The CDR3 spans 10 residues. Sequencing was performed on PBMCs. The origin of this receptor is a male donor in good health and CMV-seropositive. V is TRBV6-1 and J is TRBJ2-1; 8 bases are a match to TRBD2. CDR3 in amino acids: CASSGGGRFF. The CDR3, as DNA: TGTGCCAGCAGTGGCGGGGGGCGGTTCTTC.